This T cell receptor beta chain was found in a study of graft-versus-host responses after intestinal transplantation. Assay: immunoSEQ multiplex PCR; the TCRdb copy retains only in-frame clones and omits some. The sample lists some 110,000 clones, around nine tenths seen once, with roughly 0.24% in the top ten. Trimming stripped 8 bases from V and 6 bases from J, with 15 bases between. The CDR3 is 12 amino acids. CDR1 and CDR2 from the germline V gene are SQVTM and ANQGSEA. Notes on this clone: Its antigen is unidentified.

Points from the study as a whole: In recipient marrow, GvH clones were found, and some appeared first in ileum or blood.

This TCR was sampled from a human donor who was the organ donor for an intestinal transplant. The V and J genes are TRBV29-1 and TRBJ2-3; tentative D call: TRBD2 (7 bases). The material was unstimulated CD4+ T cells sorted from spleen or lymph node cells, obtained before transplant. CDR3 loop: CSPRRGGDTQYF. The CDR3 DNA is TGCAGCCCCCGAAGGGGGGGCGATACGCAGTATTTT.